The 25 T cell receptor beta chains in this list originate from one sample, sequenced in a study of vaccination effects on CD4 cells after COVID-19. Only in-frame clones appear in the TCRdb table, and some are missing; sequencing was by immunoSEQ multiplex PCR. The sample has about 66,000 clones, around 85% seen once. Isolation of CD4+ T cells took place after about nine days of culture. Vaccination of participants consisted of two doses of either the BNT162b2 or mRNA-1273 vaccine. These receptors have no identified antigens. The input for sequencing was CD4+ T cells from PBMCs cultured without peptide, taken after COVID-19 vaccination. Source of these receptors: a human donor who received a COVID-19 vaccine.

The chain has TRBV4-1 and TRBJ1-2, with 10 bases aligning to TRBD1. The CDR3 has 15 amino acids. Germline V lookup: CDR1 MGHRA, CDR2 YSYEKL. The junction had 7 bases not matched to a gene; V was cut back by 2 bases and J by 7 bases. CDR3 bases: TGCGCCAGCAGCCAAAACCCGGGACAGGGGTTTGGCTACACCTTC. As protein: CASSQNPGQGFGYTF.

The rearrangement joins TRBV28 to TRBJ1-4; 9 bases fit TRBD1. Germline V gene data show CDR1 as MDHEN and CDR2 as SYDVKM. The J segment lost 8 bases and the V segment lost 3 bases, leaving 4 bases of the junction unmatched. The CDR3 has 14 residues. CDR3 coding DNA: TGTGCCAGCAGTTTGCGACAGGGGGAGGAAAAACTGTTTTTT. As protein: CASSLRQGEEKLFF.

The V call is TRBV7-3, the J call TRBJ2-1; TRBD1 might be the D (5 bases). This CDR3 spans 14 amino acids. Germline loops: CDR1 SGHTA, CDR2 FQGTGA. The V end lost 2 bases, the J end lost 7 bases, and 12 bases lay between the germline ends. CDR3 sequence: CASSLYAGQNEQFF. The CDR3 DNA reads TGTGCCAGCAGCTTATATGCAGGGCAAAATGAGCAGTTCTTC.

The chain links TRBV5-1 to TRBJ2-1; a possible D gene is TRBD2 (6 bases). The CDR3 is 16 residues long. The germline gives CDR1 SGHRS, CDR2 YFSETQ. V was pared by 0 bases and J by 2 bases, with 12 bases between. This CDR3 is CASSLAGTSAYNEQFF. The CDR3 DNA reads as TGCGCCAGCAGCTTGGCTGGGACTTCGGCCTACAATGAGCAGTTCTTC.

The V gene is TRBV3-1 (or the pseudogene TRBV3-2), the J gene TRBJ2-5, with 13 bases aligning to TRBD2. The CDR3 runs 17 residues. CDR1 and CDR2 (germline): LGHDT, YNNKEL (reference sequence). V lost 1 base, J lost 5 bases, and 7 bases stayed unmatched. CDR3 coding DNA: TGTGCCAGCAGCCAAGGACTAGCGGGGGGCACAGGGGAGACCCAGTACTTC. Its translation is CASSQGLAGGTGETQYF.

The V call is TRBV6-6, the J call TRBJ1-4, with TRBD1 matching 7 bases. V shed 10 bases, J shed 7 bases, and the junction held 9 bases outside the gene matches. CDR1 is MNHNY, CDR2 SVGAGI, per germline (reference sequence). The CDR3 runs 13 residues. This CDR3 reads CATEDREGEKLFF. In nucleotides, the CDR3 is TGTGCCACAGAAGACAGGGAGGGTGAAAAACTGTTTTTT.

The rearrangement uses TRBV11-2 and TRBJ2-7; 8 bases are a match to TRBD2. The CDR3 is 13 residues long. The V and J ends lost 3 bases and 5 bases, in that order; junction bases with no gene match: 3. Looked up from germline, CDR1 is SGHAT and CDR2 is FQNNGV. In DNA, the CDR3 is TGTGCCAGCAGCTTGAGCGGGGGACACGAGCAGTACGTC. Its protein product is CASSLSGGHEQYV.

The CDR3 DNA is TGTGCCAGCAGTGAGGCGGGGGTGGGCTATGGCTACACCTTC. It codes for CASSEAGVGYGYTF. This chain joins TRBV6-1 and TRBJ1-2, with D possibly being TRBD1 (5 bases). The V gene lost 3 bases and the J gene lost 4 bases, with 12 bases spanning the gap. This CDR3 is 14 amino acids long. The V gene's germline CDR1 is MNHNS and CDR2 SASEGT.

The chain combines TRBV7-8 with TRBJ2-7, with D unclear. V lost 4 bases, J lost 3 bases, and 10 bases lay in between. Germline V CDR1 and CDR2: SGHVS, FQNEAQ. This CDR3 has 13 amino acids. Here the CDR3 reads CASSSDRNYEQYV. CDR3 bases: TGTGCCAGCAGCTCAGATCGAAACTACGAGCAGTACGTC.

J is TRBJ1-1 and V is TRBV13; possible D gene TRBD1, 5 bases. CDR1 and CDR2 from the germline V gene are PRHDT and FYEKMQ (reference sequence). This CDR3 region has 15 residues. Trimming left V 4 bases short and J 1 base short, with 13 bases between. This CDR3 reads CASSSETGRNTEAFF. CDR3 DNA sequence: TGTGCCAGCAGCTCAGAGACGGGACGGAACACTGAAGCTTTCTTT.

This clone counts as medium-sized. The chain is built from TRBV7-9 and TRBJ1-5, with 7 bases that match TRBD1. CDR1 and CDR2 (germline): SEHNR, FQNEAQ (reference sequence). This CDR3 has 14 amino acids. With 1 base clipped from V and 6 bases from J, the junction kept 3 bases outside the gene matches. The CDR3 loop reads CASSLGAGGQPQHF. The CDR3 DNA follows: TGTGCCAGCAGCTTAGGGGCAGGGGGTCAGCCCCAGCATTTT.

The genes are TRBV6-5 and TRBJ2-7; D remains ambiguous. Germline V gene sequence: CDR1 MNHEY, CDR2 SVGAGI. V was clipped by 5 bases and J by 1 base, with 9 bases between them. The CDR3 has 13 amino acids. CDR3 in DNA: TGTGCCAGCAGTATTAACTGGTCCTACGAGCAGTACGTC. This translates into CASSINWSYEQYV.

The chain recombines TRBV5-1 with TRBJ2-3; TRBD2 matches at 13 bases. The ends lost 2 bases at V and 5 bases at J; junction bases unmatched: 5. This CDR3 is 16 amino acids long. Germline lookup yields CDR1 SGHRS and CDR2 YFSETQ. CDR3 residues: CASSFPTSGGLDTQYF. The CDR3, as DNA: TGCGCCAGCAGCTTTCCGACTAGCGGGGGGCTAGATACGCAGTATTTT.

This clone was observed a handful of times. The V call is TRBV18, the J call TRBJ1-5; 7 nucleotides match TRBD1. The V segment lost 3 bases and the J segment 6 bases; nucleotides outside the gene matches: 5. From germline, CDR1 is KGHSH and CDR2 LQKENI. The CDR3 is 14 residues long. For the CDR3, the DNA is TGTGCCAGCTCACCCCAGGGGGGAGCTCAGCCCCAGCATTTT. Translating it yields CASSPQGGAQPQHF.

The chain recombines TRBV7-3 with TRBJ2-1, with 9 bases that match TRBD2. Per germline, CDR1 SGHTA and CDR2 FQGTGA. V lost 2 bases, J lost 7 bases, and 9 bases stayed unmatched. The CDR3 spans 16 residues. The CDR3 sequence: CASSLGIGGGGNEQFF. The CDR3 DNA reads TGTGCCAGCAGCTTAGGAATCGGCGGGGGGGGGAATGAGCAGTTCTTC.

This clone was counted a few times. This chain joins TRBV25-1 and TRBJ2-1; 8 positions agree with TRBD2. Germline lookup yields CDR1 MGHDK and CDR2 SYGVNS. Unmatched junction bases numbered 8, after V lost 7 bases and J lost 6 bases. The CDR3 runs to 14 residues. CDR3 amino acids: CASMLAGTSNEQFF. CDR3 coding DNA: TGTGCCAGCATGTTAGCGGGGACCTCCAATGAGCAGTTCTTC. The full variable domain, its missing parts supplied by reference TRBV25-1 and TRBJ2-1, is EADIYQTPRYLVIGTGKKITLECSQTMGHDKMYWYQQDPGMELHLIHYSYGVNSTEKGDLSSESTVSRIRTEHFPLTLESARPSHTSQYLCASMLAGTSNEQFFGPGTRLTVL.

Note on this clone: The junction departs from germline at one end; a sequencing error may be responsible. The chain has TRBV4-2 and TRBJ2-5; perhaps D is TRBD1 or TRBD2 (5 bases each). The CDR3 spans 12 residues. Germline V gives CDR1 LGHNA, CDR2 YNFKEQ. CDR3 sequence: CASSQKGEIQYF. The CDR3 region has the DNA TGTGCCAGCAGCCAGAAAGGGGAGATCCAGTACTTC.

The chain recombines TRBV30 with TRBJ2-3; D remains unclear. V was trimmed by 0 bases and J by 0 bases, leaving 7 bases between them. The CDR3 is made up of 14 amino acids. Germline CDR1 reads GTSNPN; CDR2 reads SVGIG (reference sequence). The CDR3: CAWSVRASTDTQYF. The DNA of the CDR3 is TGTGCCTGGAGTGTACGTGCTAGCACAGATACGCAGTATTTT.

The gene calls are TRBV27 and TRBJ1-5, with a weak D call TRBD1 (6 bases). Germline CDR1 MNHEY, CDR2 SMNVEV (reference sequence). V was trimmed by 5 bases and J by 3 bases, leaving 14 bases between them. The CDR3 extends over 15 amino acids. The CDR3 DNA is TGTGCCAGCAGTCCAAAGACAGGAATCAATCAGCCCCAGCATTTT. It translates to CASSPKTGINQPQHF.

The chain recombines TRBV14 with TRBJ1-2, with TRBD1 as a possible D gene (5 bases). There are 16 residues in the CDR3. V lost 1 base and J lost 4, with 16 bases in between. CDR1 and CDR2 from the germline V gene are SGHDN and FVKESK. Here the CDR3 DNA reads TGTGCCAGCAGCCAAGGTTGGGCCCGGGACGGCTATGGCTACACCTTC. Translated: CASSQGWARDGYGYTF.

The genes are TRBV28 and TRBJ1-2; a possible D gene is TRBD1 (5 bases). The CDR3 is made up of 11 amino acids. V was cut by 4 bases and J by 10 bases, with 10 bases left in between. Germline lookup yields CDR1 MDHEN and CDR2 SYDVKM. The DNA of the CDR3 is TGTGCCAGCAGTTCCAGGGTGGACTACACCTTC. It encodes CASSSRVDYTF.

The V and J genes are TRBV7-9 and TRBJ1-6, with no clear D. CDR3 length: 14 amino acids. Trimming took off 2 bases at V and 14 bases at J, with 16 bases between the two ends. From germline, CDR1 is SEHNR and CDR2 FQNEAQ (reference sequence). The CDR3 loop is CASSLQGSDGSLHF. In DNA form, the CDR3 reads TGTGCCAGCAGCTTACAAGGGTCCGATGGGTCCCTCCACTTT.

The chain carries TRBV24-1 and TRBJ2-7, with D hard to call. Germline V gives CDR1 KGHDR, CDR2 SFDVKD. The V and J ends lost 9 bases and 1 base respectively, with 15 bases between them. The CDR3 has 14 amino acids. CDR3 in DNA: TGTGCCACCCCCGCTAAGGGTGAGTCCTACGAGCAGTACGTC. Encoded protein: CATPAKGESYEQYV.

CDR3 sequence: CAWSVLPLNTGELFF. For the CDR3, the DNA is TGTGCCTGGAGTGTACTGCCCTTGAACACCGGGGAGCTGTTTTTT. The rearrangement links TRBV30 to TRBJ2-2; D is undetermined. The germline V and J ends were trimmed by 0 bases and 1 base, with 9 bases remaining between them. This CDR3 spans 15 amino acids. Germline-derived CDR1 and CDR2 are GTSNPN and SVGIG (reference sequence).

This clone was found once. V gene TRBV28 combines with J gene TRBJ2-1; unclear D gene. The CDR3 covers 12 residues. Per the germline V gene, CDR1 is MDHEN and CDR2 is SYDVKM. V was pared by 6 bases and J by 4 bases, with 7 bases between. CDR3 nucleotide sequence: TGTGCCAGCAGGCGGCGGTACAATGAGCAGTTCTTC. Translation: CASRRRYNEQFF.